The present T cell receptor (beta chain) was sequenced within a study of cytomegalovirus exposure and HLA in healthy donors. Study-level information: The roughly 100 million unique TCR beta sequences, from about 180 million T cells, were found by an earlier analysis.

13 Jbeta primers and 60 Vbeta primers were used for the PCR. The table came from immunoSEQ multiplex PCR; TCRdb's copy has only in-frame clones and leaves some out. The sample table includes around 88,000 clones. As concerns this clone: The antigen is unknown. Other DNA variants within this sample encode the same CDR3.

Study results and caveats: Available immune exposure information covered CMV serostatus only. The authors enumerated roughly 180 TCR beta chains as linked to cytomegalovirus. Most TCRs appeared rarely, but some public TCRs recurred in many donors.

Material: PBMCs. The TCR originated in a girl aged 10-17 years in good health and CMV-seropositive.

The chain's CDR3 is CASSEGGQGSPLHF. The CDR3 DNA is TGTGCCAGCAGCGAGGGGGGACAGGGTTCACCCCTCCACTTT. The chain links TRBV9 to TRBJ1-6; 9 bases align to TRBD1. The CDR3 is 14 amino acids. Germline V gene lookup returns CDR1 SGDLS and CDR2 YYNGEE. With V trimmed by 3 bases and J by 9 bases, 4 bases remained unmatched.